The 10 T cell receptor beta chains in this list originate from one sample, sequenced in a study of cytomegalovirus exposure and HLA in healthy donors. The PCR ran on 60 Vbeta and 13 Jbeta primers. TCRdb's table, derived via immunoSEQ multiplex PCR, lists solely in-frame clones and lacks some. This repertoire shows approximately 210,000 clones, about four fifths found once; its top ten account for 1.6%. The specimen sequenced was PBMCs. These receptors were taken from a woman aged 50 to 65 in good health and CMV-seronegative.

The chain links TRBV30 to TRBJ2-5, with 9 bases identical to TRBD2. This CDR3 is 15 amino acids long. Germline V gene lookup returns CDR1 GTSNPN and CDR2 SVGIG (reference sequence). V gave up 1 base and J gave up 5 bases; unmatched junction bases: 8. The chain's CDR3 is CAWSGGSGSGETQYF. CDR3 bases: TGTGCCTGGAGTGGCGGTAGCGGGAGCGGGGAGACCCAGTACTTC.

This clone has only a few counts. The CDR3 reads CAISGTDYGYTF. CDR3 DNA: TGTGCCATCAGTGGGACAGACTATGGCTACACCTTC. This rearrangement joins TRBV10-3 to TRBJ1-2; maybe TRBD1 (6 bases). The germline gives CDR1 ENHRY, CDR2 SYGVKD. V lost 4 bases and J lost 3, with 6 bases in between. The CDR3 loop spans 12 amino acids.

The chain uses TRBV5-6 and TRBJ2-2, with 8 bases that match TRBD1. The CDR3 consists of 17 residues. CDR1 is SGHDT, CDR2 YYEEEE, per germline. With V trimmed by 6 bases and J by 3 bases, 13 bases remained unmatched. The CDR3 protein is CASTGTGETSDTGELFF. CDR3 sequence (DNA): TGTGCCAGCACCGGGACAGGCGAGACGTCGGACACCGGGGAGCTGTTTTTT.

The chain is built from TRBV7-2 and TRBJ1-1; TRBD1 aligns across 10 bases. In germline, CDR1 is SGHTA, CDR2 FQGNSA. This CDR3 has 14 amino acids. V lost 2 bases, J lost 8 bases, and 5 bases stayed unmatched. The CDR3 region is CASSLPGQGREAFF. As DNA, the CDR3 is TGTGCCAGCAGCTTACCGGGACAGGGGAGGGAAGCTTTCTTT.

The chain joins TRBV6-5 to TRBJ2-7; possibly TRBD1 for D (6 bases). V was clipped by 5 bases and J by 4 bases, with 12 bases between them. The length of the CDR3 is 13 residues. CDR1 and CDR2 (germline): MNHEY, SVGAGI. This chain's CDR3 is CASSRTAKYEQYF. In nucleotides, the CDR3 is TGTGCCAGCAGTAGGACAGCAAAATACGAGCAGTACTTC.

The chain joins TRBV2 to TRBJ2-1, with D perhaps TRBD2 (7 bases). Trimming removed 8 bases from V and 12 bases from J, with 20 bases in between. Germline assignment: CDR1 SNHLY and CDR2 FYNNEI. The CDR3 has 13 residues. CDR3 in DNA: TGTGCCAGCCGTCGGGGGGCCATTTGGGTGCAGTTCTTC. Protein sequence: CASRRGAIWVQFF.

The gene calls are TRBV6-5 and TRBJ2-1; 8 nucleotides line up with TRBD2. In germline, CDR1 is MNHEY, CDR2 SVGAGI. The CDR3 extends over 15 amino acids. V shed 7 bases, J shed 7 bases, and the junction held 12 bases outside the gene matches. CDR3 nucleotides: TGTGCCAGCAACGTGATCCCAGCGGGAGTGAATGAGCAGTTCTTC. Residues: CASNVIPAGVNEQFF.

The V gene is TRBV7-2, the J gene TRBJ2-1, with TRBD2 as a possible D gene (7 bases). Germline lookup yields CDR1 SGHTA and CDR2 FQGNSA. The CDR3 spans 14 residues. V was cut by 5 bases and J by 5 bases, with 13 bases left in between. Here the CDR3 DNA reads TGTGCCAGCAGCCTCCAAGGGGGGGACAATGAGCAGTTCTTC. Translating it yields CASSLQGGDNEQFF.

This clone appeared once. V gene TRBV5-1 combines with J gene TRBJ2-1; 7 bases map to TRBD2. CDR1 is SGHRS and CDR2 is YFSETQ in the germline V gene. V lost 0 bases to trimming and J lost 10 bases; unmatched junction nucleotides: 10. This CDR3 comprises 15 residues. In DNA form, the CDR3 reads TGCGCCAGCAGCTTGGCTGTCGTTCCGGGAGGAGAGCAGTTCTTC. It codes for CASSLAVVPGGEQFF. The whole variable domain, remainder taken from reference TRBV5-1 and TRBJ2-1, is KAGVTQTPRYLIKTRGQQVTLSCSPISGHRSVSWYQQTPGQGLQFLFEYFSETQRNKGNFPGRFSGRQFSNSRSEMNVSTLELGDSALYLCASSLAVVPGGEQFFGPGTRLTVL.

The V and J genes are TRBV28 and TRBJ2-5; 8 positions match TRBD2. V lost 3 bases, J lost 1 base, and 10 bases stayed unmatched. Germline CDR1 and CDR2: MDHEN and SYDVKM. CDR3 length: 17 amino acids. The CDR3 coding sequence is TGTGCCAGCAGTTTTGGGAGGGGACTAGACCTCCAAGAGACCCAGTACTTC. This gives the protein CASSFGRGLDLQETQYF.